Listed here are 29 T cell receptor beta chains from one sample, sequenced in a study of T cells in localized non-small cell lung cancer. Here immunoSEQ multiplex PCR was the method, and the copy in TCRdb shows in-frame clones only, minus some. The table records about 2,000 clones, about 23% of them present only once. Source: lung tumor tissue, taken before any cancer treatment. Receptors originate from a female donor of 60 years or more with stage II lung adenocarcinoma.

Only a few counts were recorded for this clone. The chain uses TRBV11-3 and TRBJ2-5, with D possibly TRBD2 on 5 matching bases. The length of the CDR3 is 15 residues. Germline V gene lookup returns CDR1 SGHNT and CDR2 YENEEA. V lost 4 bases, J lost 3 bases, and 15 bases lay in between. CDR3: CASSSARRGKETQYF. The CDR3, as DNA: TGTGCCAGCAGCTCCGCCAGACGAGGGAAAGAGACCCAGTACTTC.

The rearrangement uses TRBV18 and TRBJ2-5, with 9 bases that match TRBD1. Trimming took 6 bases from V and 0 from J; bases not matched to a gene: 5. Per the germline V gene, CDR1 is KGHSH and CDR2 is LQKENI. CDR3 size: 15 residues. As DNA, the CDR3 is TGTGCCAGCTCCCGGACAGGGGCGTACCAAGAGACCCAGTACTTC. It encodes CASSRTGAYQETQYF.

This clone was observed a single time. CDR3 protein: CASSEGRLNTEAFF. CDR3 coding DNA: TGTGCCAGTAGTGAGGGGCGTCTCAACACTGAAGCTTTCTTT. The chain combines TRBV19 with TRBJ1-1, with D maybe TRBD1 (5 bases). The CDR3 length is 14 residues. V lost 5 bases, J lost 2 bases, and 12 bases lay in between. Germline CDR1 is LNHDA and CDR2 is SQIVND (reference sequence).

This clone was seen a handful of times. The V and J genes are TRBV11-3 and TRBJ2-1; D call uncertain. The CDR3 extends over 16 amino acids. Germline V gives CDR1 SGHNT, CDR2 YENEEA. V dropped 1 base and J dropped 0 bases, with 10 bases sitting between them. The CDR3 here is CASSLVAIPSYNEQFF. For the CDR3, the DNA is TGTGCCAGCAGCTTAGTTGCGATCCCCTCCTACAATGAGCAGTTCTTC.

This clone has only a few counts. V and J are TRBV28 and TRBJ2-1; TRBD2 matches 8 bases. J was trimmed by 6 bases and V by 8 bases; bases with no gene match: 9. Germline V CDR1 and CDR2: MDHEN, SYDVKM. The CDR3 spans 14 residues. This chain's CDR3 is CASSPLSGANEQFF. The CDR3 DNA follows: TGTGCCAGCTCTCCCCTTAGCGGGGCCAATGAGCAGTTCTTC.

This clone has only a few counts. V and J are TRBV6-8 and TRBJ2-7, with TRBD1 as a possible D gene (5 bases). The CDR3 loop spans 15 amino acids. V shed 4 bases and J shed 0 bases, with 13 bases lying between them. The V gene's germline CDR1 is MNHGY and CDR2 SAAAGT. The CDR3 region is CASSSGHPSSYEQYF. For the CDR3, the DNA is TGTGCCAGCAGTTCCGGACACCCAAGCTCCTACGAGCAGTACTTC.

The J gene is TRBJ1-3, the V gene TRBV19; 8 bases match TRBD1. In germline, CDR1 is LNHDA, CDR2 SQIVND (reference sequence). J was trimmed by 5 bases and V by 4 bases; bases with no gene match: 1. The CDR3 contains 13 residues. This CDR3 is CASSRQGRNTIYF. The CDR3 DNA reads TGTGCCAGTAGTAGACAGGGGAGAAACACCATATATTTT.

The sample holds a few counts of this clone. The chain uses TRBV6-8 and TRBJ1-2, with D hard to call. The CDR3 runs to 13 residues. Germline loops: CDR1 MNHGY, CDR2 SAAAGT. Trimming stripped 5 bases from V and 9 bases from J, with 16 bases between. This CDR3 reads CASSVEGGYRYTF. The CDR3 DNA sequence: TGTGCCAGCAGTGTAGAGGGCGGGTACCGCTACACCTTC.

The V gene is TRBV6-8, the J gene TRBJ1-1, with a possible D match to TRBD1 (6 bases). The CDR3 covers 16 residues. The germline V gene encodes CDR1 MNHGY and CDR2 SAAAGT. Trimming shortened V by 6 bases and J by 0 bases, and 17 bases separated the two germline ends. CDR3 loop: CASRGGFGQLNTEAFF. The CDR3, as DNA: TGTGCCAGCAGGGGGGGGTTTGGACAGTTGAACACTGAAGCTTTCTTT.

This clone is labeled as large. The rearrangement links TRBV6-8 to TRBJ1-5; D is undetermined. V lost 6 bases to trimming and J lost 0 bases, with 6 bases between them. The length of the CDR3 is 13 residues. CDR1 is MNHGY and CDR2 is SAAAGT in the germline V gene. CDR3 protein: CASRSSSNQPQHF. CDR3 in DNA: TGTGCCAGCAGAAGTTCTAGCAATCAGCCCCAGCATTTT.

The chain has TRBV19 and TRBJ2-2; no firm D call. Germline-derived CDR1 and CDR2 are LNHDA and SQIVND (reference sequence). There are 15 residues in the CDR3. V lost 5 bases and J lost 4, with 14 bases in between. In DNA form, the CDR3 reads TGTGCCAGTAGTCCGACCCGAAGCAGCACCGGGGAGCTGTTTTTT. Its translation: CASSPTRSSTGELFF.

This clone has just a few counts. J is TRBJ1-1 and V is TRBV10-2, with 7 nucleotides matching TRBD1. The length of the CDR3 is 15 residues. Germline CDR1 is WSHSY and CDR2 is SAAADI. V dropped 0 bases and J dropped 11; count of bases not matched to a gene: 12. CDR3 residues: CASSESRAGGERAFF. CDR3 sequence (DNA): TGCGCCAGCAGTGAGTCGAGGGCAGGGGGAGAGCGGGCTTTCTTT.

This clone was seen a handful of times. The chain links TRBV12-5 to TRBJ2-1; 8 nucleotides agree with TRBD2. The CDR3 has 13 amino acids. Looked up from germline, CDR1 is LGHNT and CDR2 is FRNRAP. CDR3 sequence reads: CASGREGPNEQFF. The CDR3 DNA follows: TGTGCCAGCGGACGGGAGGGCCCCAATGAGCAGTTCTTC.

The chain has TRBV11-3 and TRBJ2-6; 8 positions agree with TRBD1. This CDR3 region has 15 residues. CDR1 and CDR2 from the germline V gene are SGHNT and YENEEA. With V trimmed by 7 bases and J by 1 base, 3 bases remained unmatched. The CDR3 DNA reads as TGTGCCAGCACCAGGGGGCTGTCTGGGGCCAACGTCCTGACTTTC. This sequence encodes CASTRGLSGANVLTF. Drawing the rest from reference TRBV11-3 and TRBJ2-6, the complete variable domain is EAGVVQSPRYKIIEKKQPVAFWCNPISGHNTLYWYLQNLGQGPELLIRYENEEAVDDSQLPKDRFSAERLKGVDSTLKIQPAELGDSAVYLCASTRGLSGANVLTFGAGSRLTVL.

By sample share, this clone is medium-sized. The chain is built from TRBV7-1 and TRBJ1-2, with TRBD1 identical over 7 bases. TRBV7-1 is assigned to the ORF class and has an uncertain function. J gave up 8 bases and V 2 bases, and 5 bases lay outside the gene matches. The CDR3 is 13 residues long. The CDR3 sequence is CASSSNGQDGYTF. CDR3 DNA sequence: TGTGCCAGCAGCTCAAACGGACAGGACGGCTACACCTTC.

This clone has a single count. V is TRBV5-1 and J is TRBJ2-3, with D possibly matching TRBD1 (5 bases). The CDR3 totals 16 residues. V gave up 0 bases and J gave up 0 bases, with 11 bases separating them. The germline CDR1 and CDR2 sequences are SGHRS and YFSETQ. The CDR3 DNA reads TGCGCCAGCAGCTTGGATGGGGCAATAAGCACAGATACGCAGTATTTT. Protein: CASSLDGAISTDTQYF.

The chain is built from TRBV19 and TRBJ1-6, with D hard to call. V dropped 7 bases and J dropped 7 bases, with 17 bases sitting between them. Germline CDR1 and CDR2: LNHDA and SQIVND (reference sequence). This CDR3 has 15 amino acids. The CDR3 DNA sequence: TGTGCCAGTATGGAGCCTTTCTCGGCCAATTCACCCCTCCACTTT. Its translation is CASMEPFSANSPLHF.

By sample share, this clone is large (0.1 to 1%). The V gene is TRBV19, the J gene TRBJ1-5; D not certain. The CDR3 consists of 13 residues. V was clipped by 0 bases and J by 10 bases, with 10 bases between them. The V gene's germline CDR1 is LNHDA and CDR2 SQIVND (reference sequence). Here the CDR3 DNA reads TGTGCCAGTAGTATAGACCTGGCCGCTCCCCAGCATTTT. It codes for CASSIDLAAPQHF.

The table lists this clone with many counts. The chain uses TRBV11-3 and TRBJ1-2, with 7 bases that match TRBD1. Losses at the gene ends were 4 bases for V and 8 bases for J; bases not matched to a gene: 10. Germline V gene sequence: CDR1 SGHNT, CDR2 YENEEA. This CDR3 is 14 amino acids long. In DNA, the CDR3 is TGTGCCAGCAGCTCGGGACAGTCCGGGGGAGGCTACACCTTC. This encodes CASSSGQSGGGYTF.

This clone has only a few counts. CDR3 amino acids: CASSGQGSGGDNEQFF. The CDR3, as DNA: TGTGCCAGCAGCGGCCAGGGTAGCGGGGGGGACAATGAGCAGTTCTTC. The chain links TRBV11-3 to TRBJ2-1; 11 nucleotides line up with TRBD2. Germline loops: CDR1 SGHNT, CDR2 YENEEA. V gave up 5 bases and J gave up 5 bases; unmatched junction bases: 8. The CDR3 is 16 amino acids.

In its sample, this clone is medium-sized. This chain uses TRBV11-3 with TRBJ1-6; maybe TRBD1 (5 bases). Germline CDR1 and CDR2: SGHNT and YENEEA. The CDR3 has 14 amino acids. V was pared by 0 bases and J by 9 bases, with 9 bases between. The CDR3 spells CASSLDLGGSPLHF. CDR3 sequence (DNA): TGTGCCAGCAGCTTAGATCTCGGGGGTTCACCCCTCCACTTT.

There are a few counts of this clone. The chain carries TRBV10-3 and TRBJ1-5; D unclear. From germline, CDR1 is ENHRY and CDR2 SYGVKD. Trimming pared 0 bases from V and 7 bases from J, leaving 16 bases between. CDR3 length: 16 residues. The CDR3: CAISESGYGGTQPQHF. In DNA form, the CDR3 reads TGTGCCATCAGTGAGTCAGGTTATGGAGGAACCCAGCCCCAGCATTTT.

In this sample, this clone turned up a few times. V gene TRBV6-8 combines with J gene TRBJ2-7; D gene unclear. CDR3 length equals 12 residues. CDR1 is MNHGY, CDR2 SAAAGT, per germline. Trimming left V 5 bases short and J 4 bases short, with 9 bases between. The CDR3 coding sequence is TGTGCCAGCAGTGACCTTGGGTACGAGCAGTACTTC. Its translation: CASSDLGYEQYF.

The sample holds a few counts of this clone. V usage is TRBV28 and J usage is TRBJ1-4, with 8 bases that match TRBD1. Germline trimming cut 2 bases from V and 8 bases from J; bases unmatched to any gene: 7. This CDR3 region has 15 residues. CDR1 is MDHEN and CDR2 is SYDVKM in the germline V gene. The CDR3 spells CASSLGGTGREKLFF. In nucleotides, the CDR3 is TGTGCCAGCAGTTTAGGCGGGACAGGCAGGGAAAAACTGTTTTTT.

This clone was counted between two and nine times. The chain recombines TRBV11-3 with TRBJ2-3; no clear D gene. CDR3 size: 14 residues. The V end lost 5 bases, the J end lost 4 bases, and 13 bases lay between the germline ends. The germline gives CDR1 SGHNT, CDR2 YENEEA. CDR3 loop: CASSQRPSSDTQYF. The CDR3 nucleotides read TGTGCCAGCAGCCAACGACCCAGTTCAGATACGCAGTATTTT.

This clone turned up a few times. The rearrangement uses TRBV9 and TRBJ2-7, with no clear D. Trimming removed 3 bases at V and 0 bases at J, with 7 bases between. The CDR3 sequence is 13 residues long. Germline-derived CDR1 and CDR2 are SGDLS and YYNGEE. Here the CDR3 DNA reads TGTGCCAGCAGCGATGGGCCCTCCTACGAGCAGTACTTC. Protein: CASSDGPSYEQYF. The full variable domain, completed using reference TRBV9 and TRBJ2-7, is DSGVTQTPKHLITATGQRVTLRCSPRSGDLSVYWYQQSLDQGLQFLIQYYNGEERAKGNILERFSAQQFPDLHSELNLSSLELGDSALYFCASSDGPSYEQYFGPGTRLTVT.

This clone was observed a few times. This chain uses TRBV11-3 with TRBJ1-1; no definite D call. The germline V gene has CDR1 SGHNT and CDR2 YENEEA. The CDR3 consists of 15 residues. The V and J ends lost 3 bases and 0 bases respectively, with 11 bases between them. The CDR3 nucleotides read TGTGCCAGCAGCTTTCAGGCGGTTCTGAACACTGAAGCTTTCTTT. Protein: CASSFQAVLNTEAFF.

By proportion, this clone is medium-sized (0.01 to 0.1%). The V and J genes are TRBV10-3 and TRBJ2-1; 12 bases line up with TRBD2. Germline assignment: CDR1 ENHRY and CDR2 SYGVKD. V lost 2 bases, J lost 7 bases, and 0 bases stayed unmatched. The CDR3 is made up of 14 amino acids. CDR3 nucleotides: TGTGCCATCAGTGAGGGACTAGCGGGAAATGAGCAGTTCTTC. It is translated as CAISEGLAGNEQFF.

This clone was seen only a few times. The gene calls are TRBV6-8 and TRBJ1-1; weak D call: TRBD1 (6 bases). Trimming took off 0 bases at V and 4 bases at J, with 18 bases between the two ends. Germline CDR1 reads MNHGY; CDR2 reads SAAAGT. CDR3 length: 17 amino acids. The CDR3, as DNA: TGTGCCAGCAGTTACTCGATTATCAGGGGTTTGGGCACTGAAGCTTTCTTT. Its protein is CASSYSIIRGLGTEAFF.